This entry describes one T cell receptor (beta chain). Its antigen remains undetermined. No much larger clone exists at a distance of one base, and base qualities are not known. TCRbeta CDR3 regions were amplified from genomic DNA by means of the immunoSEQ Assay, a bias-controlled multiplex PCR. Under the source paper's analysis protocol: Nucleated cell counts per sample were estimated from amplification of reference gene primers within the assay. To quantify the absolute abundance of each unique TCRbeta CDR3 rearrangement, sequence reads were collapsed and filtered. For each sample, productive Simpson clonality was calculated as the square root of Simpson's diversity index across productive rearrangements. What TCRdb holds here is the immuneACCESS table cut down to in-frame rearrangements. Part of the clones is not present; checked against another copy, under half of the missing clones reflect an unresolved V gene, and the others are unexplained. V and J calls and clone size come straight from that table; D and trimming were deduced from the DNA. This sample comprises about 230,000 clones, approximately 80% of them detected only once. Jointly, the top ten make up approximately 30% of the sample.

The data stem from a study of blood T cell repertoires in COVID-19 (dated by TCRdb to the early 2020s). Some background on the complete study: Samples covering the acute and convalescent phases of COVID-19 were provided by collaborators in the United States, Italy and Spain. The sample metadata nearly always contained a de-identified subject ID, COVID-19 status, age in years and sex. A freely available public database, intended as a resource for researchers studying the immune response to SARS-CoV-2, is where the repertoires were released. HLA class I and class II types, where available, came from metadata supplied by the sample provider rather than from assay-based typing. The samples were drawn from the first 160 participants of the ongoing ImmuneRACE study and from 1,254 subjects provided by 6 global collaborators. The prospective study material was composed of cDNA or gDNA derived from T cells, B-cell-depleted T cells, or PBMCs. The dataset comprised deeply sampled blood TCRbeta repertoires from subjects exposed to, actively infected with, or recovered from COVID-19. The investigation overall reported the following: The amount of clinical and demographic metadata varied by source and participant and was provided uncurated.

Each collaborating institution followed its own protocols to collect whole blood in K2EDTA tubes. For TCRbeta analysis, collaborators shipped samples as frozen whole blood, isolated PBMCs, or DNA extracted from either of those sample types. Via the germline V gene, CDR1 is SQVTM and CDR2 ANQGSEA. Reading from cysteine to phenylalanine, the CDR3 counts 12 amino acids. Only the CDR3 region is kept as DNA, spanning 36 bases read in frame from base 1. The germline V and J ends show losses of 8 bases and 6 bases respectively, and no gene match explains 8 bases of the junction. This chain joins TRBV29-1 to TRBJ1-2; the junction holds 8 bases that match TRBD1. The specimen sequenced was peripheral blood. The receptor's source is a man aged 35-49 years with acute or convalescent COVID-19. The CDR3 in this case is CSFRDRPDGYTF. The DNA is as follows: TGCAGCTTCCGGGACAGGCCAGATGGCTACACCTTC.